This T cell receptor (beta chain) is from a study of blood T cell repertoires in COVID-19. Whole-study context: In each case, the material was cDNA or gDNA derived from T cells, B-cell-depleted T cells, or PBMCs.

The table lists this clone with many counts. The CDR3 loop spans 13 amino acids. The germline gives CDR1 MNHEY, CDR2 SVGAGI. Trimming removed 9 bases from V and 3 bases from J; junction bases left unmatched: 6. Original methodology: From reference gene primer amplification, estimates of nucleated cell counts were derived. Using immunoSEQ multiplex PCR, the repertoire was profiled, and TCRdb retains in-frame clones only, with some absent. V and J calls and clone size are as listed in that table; D and trimming were resolved from the DNA. The table has tens of thousands of clones, approximately 80% seen once.

Sequencing used peripheral blood. The gene calls are TRBV6-5 and TRBJ1-1; 8 bases are shared with TRBD1. The sequence was collected from a woman in her sixties with acute or convalescent COVID-19. CDR3 DNA sequence: TGTGCCAGTAACAGGGGGGCGGACACTGAAGCTTTCTTT. Protein sequence: CASNRGADTEAFF.